This T cell receptor (beta chain) was profiled in a study of T cell repertoires in cytomegalovirus infection. Whole-study context: Public TCR beta signature analysis indicated the presence of both CMV infection and matching HLA type.

One entry per CDR3 protein results from TCRdb running MiXCR on the reads. The sample records around 240,000 distinct CDR3 sequences, approximately 22% being singletons. The CDR3 is 15 amino acids. Trimming pared 2 bases from V and 4 bases from J, leaving 12 bases between. Germline lookup yields CDR1 SGDLS and CDR2 YYNGEE. Findings of the study overall: The cumulative frequency of public TCR beta families distinguished individuals who carried CMV together with the relevant HLA. Clonotype analysis showed dominance of the ex vivo response by HLA-C-restricted CMV-specific TCR beta clonotypes.

This clonotype came up a few times. Antigen: not known. This chain uses TRBV9 with TRBJ2-2, with D unresolved. Sample: CD8+ T cells from PBMCs. The sequence was obtained from a human donor in good health (CMV status not recorded). Some clones in this sample may be carry-over from other donors' samples. CDR3 in DNA: TGTGCCAGCAGCGTGCGACAACAGCCCACCGGGGAGCTGTTTTTT. Protein sequence: CASSVRQQPTGELFF.